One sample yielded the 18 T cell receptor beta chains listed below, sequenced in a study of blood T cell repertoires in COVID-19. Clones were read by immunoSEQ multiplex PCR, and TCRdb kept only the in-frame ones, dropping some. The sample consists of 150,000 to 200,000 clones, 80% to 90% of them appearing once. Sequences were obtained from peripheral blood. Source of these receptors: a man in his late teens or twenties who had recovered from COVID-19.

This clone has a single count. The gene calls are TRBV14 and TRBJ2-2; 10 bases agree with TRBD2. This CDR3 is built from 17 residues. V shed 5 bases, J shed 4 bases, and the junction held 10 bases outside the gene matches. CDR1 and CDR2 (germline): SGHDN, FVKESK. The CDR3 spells CASSAQRSGRVTGELFF. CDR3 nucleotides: TGTGCCAGCAGCGCCCAGCGGAGCGGGAGGGTCACCGGGGAGCTGTTTTTT. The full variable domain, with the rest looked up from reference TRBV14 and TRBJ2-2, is EAGVTQFPSHSVIEKGQTVTLRCDPISGHDNLYWYRRVMGKEIKFLLHFVKESKQDESGMPNNRFLAERTGGTYSTLKVQPAELEDSGVYFCASSAQRSGRVTGELFFGEGSRLTVL.

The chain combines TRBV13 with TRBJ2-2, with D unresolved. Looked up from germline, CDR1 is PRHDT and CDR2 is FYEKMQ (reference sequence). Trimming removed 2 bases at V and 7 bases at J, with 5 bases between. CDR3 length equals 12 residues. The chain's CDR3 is CASSLLYGELFF. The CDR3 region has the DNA TGTGCCAGCAGCTTACTATACGGGGAGCTGTTTTTT.

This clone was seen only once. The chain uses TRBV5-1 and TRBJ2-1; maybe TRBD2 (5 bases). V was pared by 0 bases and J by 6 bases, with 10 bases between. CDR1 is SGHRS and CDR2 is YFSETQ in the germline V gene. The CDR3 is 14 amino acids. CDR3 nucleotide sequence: TGCGCCAGCAGCTTGGTGACGGACTCCAATGAGCAGTTCTTC. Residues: CASSLVTDSNEQFF. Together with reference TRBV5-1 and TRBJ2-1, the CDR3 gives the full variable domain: KAGVTQTPRYLIKTRGQQVTLSCSPISGHRSVSWYQQTPGQGLQFLFEYFSETQRNKGNFPGRFSGRQFSNSRSEMNVSTLELGDSALYLCASSLVTDSNEQFFGPGTRLTVL.

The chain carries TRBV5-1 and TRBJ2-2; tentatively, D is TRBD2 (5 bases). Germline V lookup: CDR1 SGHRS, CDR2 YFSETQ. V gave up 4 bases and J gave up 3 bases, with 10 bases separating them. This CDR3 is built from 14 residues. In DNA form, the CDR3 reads TGCGCCAGCAGCCCGATCGGGGACACCGGGGAGCTGTTTTTT. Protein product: CASSPIGDTGELFF.

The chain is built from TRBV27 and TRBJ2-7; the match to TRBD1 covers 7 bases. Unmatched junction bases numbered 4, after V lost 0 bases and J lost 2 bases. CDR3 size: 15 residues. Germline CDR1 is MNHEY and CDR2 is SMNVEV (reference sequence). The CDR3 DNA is TGTGCCAGCAGTTTATCCCAGGGGGTCGCCTACGAGCAGTACTTC. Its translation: CASSLSQGVAYEQYF.

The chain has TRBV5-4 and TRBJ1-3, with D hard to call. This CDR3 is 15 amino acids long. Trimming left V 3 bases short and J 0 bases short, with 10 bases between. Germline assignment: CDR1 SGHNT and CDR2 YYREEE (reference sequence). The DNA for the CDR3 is TGTGCCAGCAGCTCAGGACTCTTCTCTGGAAACACCATATATTTT. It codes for CASSSGLFSGNTIYF.

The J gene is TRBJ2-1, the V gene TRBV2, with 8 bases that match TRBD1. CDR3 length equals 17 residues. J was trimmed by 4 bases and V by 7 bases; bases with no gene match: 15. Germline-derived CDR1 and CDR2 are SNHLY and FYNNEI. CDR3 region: CASTWTGLARQYNEQFF. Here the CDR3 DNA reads TGTGCCAGCACTTGGACAGGGCTAGCGCGACAGTACAATGAGCAGTTCTTC.

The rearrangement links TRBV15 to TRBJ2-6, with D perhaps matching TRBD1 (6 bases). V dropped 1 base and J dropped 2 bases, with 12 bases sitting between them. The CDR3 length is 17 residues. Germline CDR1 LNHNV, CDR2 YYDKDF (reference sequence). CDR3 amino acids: CATSRGGGQPGANVLTF. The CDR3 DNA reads TGTGCCACCAGCAGAGGAGGGGGTCAGCCTGGGGCCAACGTCCTGACTTTC.

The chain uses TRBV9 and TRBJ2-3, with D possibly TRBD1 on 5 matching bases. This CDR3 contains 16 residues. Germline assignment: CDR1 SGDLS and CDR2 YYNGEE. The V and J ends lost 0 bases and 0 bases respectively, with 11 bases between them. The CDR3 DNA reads TGTGCCAGCAGCGTAGCCCGACAGTTTAGCACAGATACGCAGTATTTT. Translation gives CASSVARQFSTDTQYF.

The CDR3 spells CASSLPLLEGGNQPQHF. The DNA for the CDR3 is TGTGCCAGCAGTTTACCCCTGTTGGAGGGTGGCAATCAGCCCCAGCATTTT. The V call is TRBV28, the J call TRBJ1-5; the D is unclear. This CDR3 has 17 amino acids. V lost 2 bases and J lost 2, with 16 bases in between. The V gene's germline CDR1 is MDHEN and CDR2 SYDVKM.

CDR3 sequence (DNA): TGTGCCAGCAGCTTAAATCGGGGTAGCGAGACCCAGTACTTC. This encodes CASSLNRGSETQYF. The chain combines TRBV7-9 with TRBJ2-5; perhaps TRBD2 as D (5 bases). CDR3 length: 14 amino acids. Per germline, CDR1 SEHNR and CDR2 FQNEAQ (reference sequence). The ends were cut back, 2 bases at V and 5 bases at J, with 12 bases in the middle.

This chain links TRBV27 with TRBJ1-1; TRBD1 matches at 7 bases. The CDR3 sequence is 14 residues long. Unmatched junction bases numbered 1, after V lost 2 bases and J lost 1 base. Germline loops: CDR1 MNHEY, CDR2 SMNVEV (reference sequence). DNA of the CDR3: TGTGCCAGCAGTTTAAACAGGGGGAACACTGAAGCTTTCTTT. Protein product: CASSLNRGNTEAFF.

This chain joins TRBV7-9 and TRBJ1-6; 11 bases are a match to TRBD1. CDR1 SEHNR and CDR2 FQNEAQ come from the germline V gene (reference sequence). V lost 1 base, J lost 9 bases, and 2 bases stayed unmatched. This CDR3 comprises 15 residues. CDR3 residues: CASSLGDRGVSPLHF. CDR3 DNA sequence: TGTGCCAGCAGCTTAGGGGACAGGGGGGTTTCACCCCTCCACTTT. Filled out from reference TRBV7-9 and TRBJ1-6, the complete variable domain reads DTGVSQNPRHKITKRGQNVTFRCDPISEHNRLYWYRQTLGQGPEFLTYFQNEAQLEKSRLLSDRFSAERPKGSFSTLEIQRTEQGDSAMYLCASSLGDRGVSPLHFGNGTRLTVT.

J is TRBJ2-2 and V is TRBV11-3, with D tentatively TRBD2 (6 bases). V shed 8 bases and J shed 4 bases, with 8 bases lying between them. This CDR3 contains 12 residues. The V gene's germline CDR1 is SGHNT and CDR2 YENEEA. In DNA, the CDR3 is TGTGCCAGCGGGACTGTCACCGGGGAGCTGTTTTTT. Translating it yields CASGTVTGELFF.

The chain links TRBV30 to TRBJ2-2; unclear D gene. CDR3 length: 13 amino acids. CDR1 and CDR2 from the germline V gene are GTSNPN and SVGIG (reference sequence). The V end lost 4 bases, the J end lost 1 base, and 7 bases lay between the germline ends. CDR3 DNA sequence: TGTGCCTGGATCCCCGGGAACACCGGGGAGCTGTTTTTT. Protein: CAWIPGNTGELFF.

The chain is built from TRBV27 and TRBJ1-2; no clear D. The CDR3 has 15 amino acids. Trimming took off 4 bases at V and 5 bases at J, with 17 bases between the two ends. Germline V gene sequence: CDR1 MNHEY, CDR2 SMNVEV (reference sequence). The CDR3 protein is CASSSPILGLYGYTF. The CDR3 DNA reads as TGTGCCAGCAGTTCCCCCATCCTCGGTCTGTATGGCTACACCTTC.

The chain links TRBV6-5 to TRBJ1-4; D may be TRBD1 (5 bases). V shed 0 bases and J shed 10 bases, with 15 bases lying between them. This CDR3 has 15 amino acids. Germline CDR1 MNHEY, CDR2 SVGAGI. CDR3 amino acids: CASSYSWGVLGKLFF. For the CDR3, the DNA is TGTGCCAGCAGTTACTCGTGGGGGGTACTCGGAAAACTGTTTTTT.

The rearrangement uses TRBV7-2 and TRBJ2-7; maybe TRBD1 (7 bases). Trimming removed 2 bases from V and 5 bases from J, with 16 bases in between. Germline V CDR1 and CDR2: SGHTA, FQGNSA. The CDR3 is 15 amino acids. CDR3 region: CASSLQGGIANEQYF. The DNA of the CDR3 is TGTGCCAGCAGCTTACAGGGGGGTATTGCGAACGAGCAGTACTTC.